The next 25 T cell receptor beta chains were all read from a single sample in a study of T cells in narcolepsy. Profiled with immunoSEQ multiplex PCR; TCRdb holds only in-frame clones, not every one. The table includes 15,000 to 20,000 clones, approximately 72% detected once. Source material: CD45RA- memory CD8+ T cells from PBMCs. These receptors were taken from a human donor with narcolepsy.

CDR3 coding DNA: TGTGCCAGCATTCTCCGGGACCCCGAAGTCGGAAACATTCAGTACTTC. Protein product: CASILRDPEVGNIQYF. V is TRBV2 and J is TRBJ2-4; D tentatively fits TRBD1 or TRBD2 (5 bases each). Trimming took 7 bases from V and 6 from J, leaving 22 bases between them. The germline V gene has CDR1 SNHLY and CDR2 FYNNEI. The CDR3 covers 16 residues.

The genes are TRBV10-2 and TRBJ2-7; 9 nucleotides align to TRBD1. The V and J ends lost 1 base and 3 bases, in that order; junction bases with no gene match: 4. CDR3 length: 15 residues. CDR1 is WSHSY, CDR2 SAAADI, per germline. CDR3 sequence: CASSELTGGYYEQYF. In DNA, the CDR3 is TGCGCCAGCAGTGAGTTGACAGGGGGGTACTACGAGCAGTACTTC.

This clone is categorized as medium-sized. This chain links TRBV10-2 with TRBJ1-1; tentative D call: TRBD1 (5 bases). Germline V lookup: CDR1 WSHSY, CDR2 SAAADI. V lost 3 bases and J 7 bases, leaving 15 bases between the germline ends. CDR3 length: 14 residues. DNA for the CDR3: TGCGCCAGCAGTGATCTCTACGGGGGGGTTGAAGCTTTCTTT. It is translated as CASSDLYGGVEAFF.

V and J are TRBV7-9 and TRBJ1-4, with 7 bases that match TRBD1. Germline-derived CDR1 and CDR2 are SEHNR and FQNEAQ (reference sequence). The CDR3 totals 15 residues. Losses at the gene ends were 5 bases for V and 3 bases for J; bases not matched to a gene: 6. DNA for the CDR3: TGTGCCAGCAGCGCGTCCGGGACAGCTAATGAAAAACTGTTTTTT. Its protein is CASSASGTANEKLFF.

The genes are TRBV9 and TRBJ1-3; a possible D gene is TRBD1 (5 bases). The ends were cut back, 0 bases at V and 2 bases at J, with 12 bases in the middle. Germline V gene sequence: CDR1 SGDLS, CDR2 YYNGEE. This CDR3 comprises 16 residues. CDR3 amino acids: CASSVESGLTGNTIYF. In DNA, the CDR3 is TGTGCCAGCAGCGTAGAATCAGGGTTGACTGGAAACACCATATATTTT.

The CDR3 reads CASSLSAGNYEQYF. CDR3 in DNA: TGTGCCAGCAGCTTATCTGCAGGAAACTACGAGCAGTACTTC. The chain uses TRBV13 and TRBJ2-7; no clear D gene. Germline CDR1 and CDR2: PRHDT and FYEKMQ (reference sequence). This CDR3 contains 14 residues. The ends were cut back, 2 bases at V and 3 bases at J, with 11 bases in the middle. Supplemented by reference TRBV13 and TRBJ2-7, the full variable domain reads AAGVIQSPRHLIKEKRETATLKCYPIPRHDTVYWYQQGPGQDPQFLISFYEKMQSDKGSIPDRFSAQQFSDYHSELNMSSLELGDSALYFCASSLSAGNYEQYFGPGTRLTVT.

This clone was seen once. CDR3 in DNA: TGTGCCAGCAGCTCTCGGACTAGCGGTGACTACGAGCAGTACTTC. It specifies CASSSRTSGDYEQYF. The chain joins TRBV7-9 to TRBJ2-7, with TRBD2 matching over 10 bases. Germline CDR1 and CDR2: SEHNR and FQNEAQ (reference sequence). After removal of 4 bases from V and 3 bases from J, the junction contained 6 bases not matched to a gene. The CDR3 has 15 amino acids.

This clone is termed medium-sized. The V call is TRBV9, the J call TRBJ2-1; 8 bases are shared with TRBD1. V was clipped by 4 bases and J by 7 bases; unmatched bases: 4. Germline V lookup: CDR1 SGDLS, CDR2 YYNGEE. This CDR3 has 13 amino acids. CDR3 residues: CASSYGQGNEQFF. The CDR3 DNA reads TGTGCCAGCAGCTACGGACAGGGAAATGAGCAGTTCTTC.

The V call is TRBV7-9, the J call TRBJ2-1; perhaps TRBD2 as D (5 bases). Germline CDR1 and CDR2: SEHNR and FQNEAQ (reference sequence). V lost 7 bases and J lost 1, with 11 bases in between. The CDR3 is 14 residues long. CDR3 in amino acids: CASNPSGSYNEQFF. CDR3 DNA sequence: TGTGCCAGCAACCCAAGCGGTTCCTACAATGAGCAGTTCTTC.

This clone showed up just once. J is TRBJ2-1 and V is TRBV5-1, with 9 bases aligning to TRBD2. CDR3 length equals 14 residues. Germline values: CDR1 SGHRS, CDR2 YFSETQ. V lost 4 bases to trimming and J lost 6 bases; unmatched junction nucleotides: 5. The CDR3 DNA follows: TGCGCCAGCAGCGTGGGACTAGCCATCAATGAGCAGTTCTTC. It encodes CASSVGLAINEQFF.

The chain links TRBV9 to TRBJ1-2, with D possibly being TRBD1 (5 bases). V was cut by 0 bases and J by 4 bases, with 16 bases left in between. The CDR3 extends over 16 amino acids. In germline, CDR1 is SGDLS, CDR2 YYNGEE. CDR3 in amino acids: CASSVASRDRSYGYTF. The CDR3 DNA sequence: TGTGCCAGCAGCGTAGCGTCGAGAGACAGATCCTATGGCTACACCTTC.

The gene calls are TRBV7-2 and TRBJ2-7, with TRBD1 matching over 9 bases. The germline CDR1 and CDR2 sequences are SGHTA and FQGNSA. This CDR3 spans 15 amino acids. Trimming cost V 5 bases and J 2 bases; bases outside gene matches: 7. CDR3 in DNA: TGTGCCAGCAGCGCCCGGGACAGGGAGGCCTACGAGCAGTACTTC. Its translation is CASSARDREAYEQYF.

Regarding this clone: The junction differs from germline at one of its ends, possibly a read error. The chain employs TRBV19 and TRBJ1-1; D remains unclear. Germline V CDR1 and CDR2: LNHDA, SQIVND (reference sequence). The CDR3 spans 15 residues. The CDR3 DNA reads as TGTGCCAGCAGTATCTCCCTCCTTTGGTGGGCTGAAGCTTTCTTT. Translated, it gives CASSISLLWWAEAFF.

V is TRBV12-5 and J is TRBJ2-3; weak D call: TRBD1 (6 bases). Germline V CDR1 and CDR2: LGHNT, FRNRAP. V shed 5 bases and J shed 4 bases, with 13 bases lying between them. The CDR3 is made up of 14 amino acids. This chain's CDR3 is CASGPAGGPDTQYF. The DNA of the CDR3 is TGTGCTAGTGGTCCGGCTGGGGGCCCAGATACGCAGTATTTT.

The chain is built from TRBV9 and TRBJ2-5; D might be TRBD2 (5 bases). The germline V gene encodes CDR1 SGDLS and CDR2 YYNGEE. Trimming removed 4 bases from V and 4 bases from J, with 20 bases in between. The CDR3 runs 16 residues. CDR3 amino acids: CASSREETTPLETQYF. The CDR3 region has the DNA TGTGCCAGCAGCCGAGAGGAGACTACACCTTTAGAGACCCAGTACTTC.

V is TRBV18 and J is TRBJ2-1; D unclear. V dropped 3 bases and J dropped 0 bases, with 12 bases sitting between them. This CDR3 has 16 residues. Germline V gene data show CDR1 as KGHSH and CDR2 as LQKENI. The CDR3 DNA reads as TGTGCCAGCTCACCCCCCGCTAGGATCTCCTACAATGAGCAGTTCTTC. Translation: CASSPPARISYNEQFF.

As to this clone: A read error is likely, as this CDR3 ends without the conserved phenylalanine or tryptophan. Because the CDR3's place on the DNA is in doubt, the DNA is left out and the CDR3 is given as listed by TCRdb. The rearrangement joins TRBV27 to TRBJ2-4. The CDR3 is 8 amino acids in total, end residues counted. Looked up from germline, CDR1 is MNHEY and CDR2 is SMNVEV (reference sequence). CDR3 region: CASSFPAA.

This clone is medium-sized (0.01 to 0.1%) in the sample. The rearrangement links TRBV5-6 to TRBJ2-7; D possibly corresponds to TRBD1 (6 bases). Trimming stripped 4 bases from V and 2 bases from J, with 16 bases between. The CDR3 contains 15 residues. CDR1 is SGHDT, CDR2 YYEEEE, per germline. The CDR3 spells CASSGNIQGPYEQYF. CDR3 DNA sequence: TGTGCCAGCAGCGGGAATATTCAGGGGCCCTACGAGCAGTACTTC.

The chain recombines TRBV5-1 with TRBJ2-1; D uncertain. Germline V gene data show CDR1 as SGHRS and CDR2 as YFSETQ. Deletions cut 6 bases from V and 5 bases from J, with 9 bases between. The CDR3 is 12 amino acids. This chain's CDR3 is CASNEMDNEQFF. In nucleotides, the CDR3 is TGCGCCAGCAATGAAATGGACAATGAGCAGTTCTTC.

CDR3 DNA: TGTGCCACCAGCAGACCAGCAGGGGGTCAGCCCCAGCATTTT. It yields the protein CATSRPAGGQPQHF. V gene TRBV15 combines with J gene TRBJ1-5; 7 positions match TRBD1. CDR3 length: 14 amino acids. Germline V gene lookup returns CDR1 LNHNV and CDR2 YYDKDF (reference sequence). V dropped 2 bases and J dropped 6; count of bases not matched to a gene: 4.

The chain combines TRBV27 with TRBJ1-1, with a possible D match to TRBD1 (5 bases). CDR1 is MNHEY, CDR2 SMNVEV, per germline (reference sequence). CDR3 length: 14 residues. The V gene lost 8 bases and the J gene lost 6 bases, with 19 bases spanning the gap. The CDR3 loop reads CASATGPLDAEAFF. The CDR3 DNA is TGTGCCAGCGCTACGGGACCACTGGACGCTGAAGCTTTCTTT.

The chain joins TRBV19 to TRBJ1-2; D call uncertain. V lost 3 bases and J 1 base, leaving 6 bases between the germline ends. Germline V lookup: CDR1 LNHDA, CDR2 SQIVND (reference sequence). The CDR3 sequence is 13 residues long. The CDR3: CASSITVNYGYTF. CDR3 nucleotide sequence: TGTGCCAGTAGTATCACAGTTAACTATGGCTACACCTTC.

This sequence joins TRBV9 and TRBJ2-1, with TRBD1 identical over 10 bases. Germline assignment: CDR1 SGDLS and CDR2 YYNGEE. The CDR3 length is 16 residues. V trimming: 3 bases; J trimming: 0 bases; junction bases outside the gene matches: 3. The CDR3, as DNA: TGTGCCAGCAGCGCCCGGACAGGGGGCTCCTACAATGAGCAGTTCTTC. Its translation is CASSARTGGSYNEQFF.

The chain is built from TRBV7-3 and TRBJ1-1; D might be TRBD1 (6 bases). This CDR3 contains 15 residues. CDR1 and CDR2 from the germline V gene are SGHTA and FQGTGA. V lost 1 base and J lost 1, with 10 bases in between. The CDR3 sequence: CASSLMPGENTEAFF. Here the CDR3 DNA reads TGTGCCAGCAGCTTAATGCCAGGGGAGAACACTGAAGCTTTCTTT.

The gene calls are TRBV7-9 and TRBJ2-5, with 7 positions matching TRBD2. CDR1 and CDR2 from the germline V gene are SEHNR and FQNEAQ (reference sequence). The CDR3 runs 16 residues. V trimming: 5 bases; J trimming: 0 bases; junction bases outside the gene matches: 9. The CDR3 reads CASSPEGGEYQETQYF. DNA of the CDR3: TGTGCCAGCAGCCCCGAGGGAGGGGAGTACCAAGAGACCCAGTACTTC. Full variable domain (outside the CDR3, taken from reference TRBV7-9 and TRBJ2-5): DTGVSQNPRHKITKRGQNVTFRCDPISEHNRLYWYRQTLGQGPEFLTYFQNEAQLEKSRLLSDRFSAERPKGSFSTLEIQRTEQGDSAMYLCASSPEGGEYQETQYFGPGTRLLVL.